Listed below are T cell receptor beta chains from one sample, sequenced in a study of T cell repertoires in cytomegalovirus infection. From the reads, TCRdb called clonotypes with MiXCR, one entry per CDR3 protein. The table lists about 740,000 distinct CDR3 sequences, 35% to 40% of them singletons. Sequenced input: PBMCs. Receptors originate from a human donor in good health (CMV status not recorded). Some clones in this sample may be carry-over from other donors' samples. Both conserved end residues are part of each CDR3. Fields, in order: V gene, CDR3 length, clone size, J gene, D gene, CDR3 DNA, CDR3 protein. A D gene is named only where the DNA matches it firmly. Clone size is given for some rows only: seen once, a few or many times, or a class if the clone is expanded.

>TRBV11-2|14|few|TRBJ2-1|.
TGTGCCAGCAGCTTAGATTTCGGCGGGGGCGAGCAGTTCTTC
CASSLDFGGGEQFF
>TRBV4-2|18|.|TRBJ1-4|.
TGTGCCAGCAGCCAAGTGTGGGGGACTCGGGACCGGGGGGAAAAACTGTTTTTT
CASSQVWGTRDRGEKLFF
>TRBV7-2|16|many|TRBJ2-7|TRBD2
TGTGCCAGCAGCTCATCTAGGACTAGCTGGCGCTACGAGCAGTACTTC
CASSSSRTSWRYEQYF
>TRBV6-5|15|few|TRBJ2-7|TRBD2
TGTGCCAGCAGTTACCTAGCGGGAGGTTCCTACGAGCAGTACTTC
CASSYLAGGSYEQYF
>TRBV7-8|12|.|TRBJ2-1|.
TGTGCCAGCAGCTTAGGGGGCTATGAGCAGTTCTTC
CASSLGGYEQFF
>TRBV27|14|few|TRBJ2-7|TRBD1
TGTGCCAGCAGTTATGGGACAGGGGAGTACGAGCAGTACTTC
CASSYGTGEYEQYF
>TRBV7-2|17|.|TRBJ2-6|TRBD1
TGTGCCAGCAGCTTAGGGGACAGGGTCTCTGGGGCCAACGTCCTGATTTTC
CASSLGDRVSGANVLIF
>TRBV6-5|15|few|TRBJ1-5|.
TGTGCCAGCAGTTACGGTGGGCAGACTCATCAGCCCCAGCATTTT
CASSYGGQTHQPQHF
>TRBV11-2|15|.|TRBJ1-1|.
TGTGCCAGCAGACCCTCGAGGGGTGCCGCGACTGAAGCTTTCTTT
CASRPSRGAATEAFF
>TRBV19|16|few|TRBJ1-2|.
TGTGCCAGTTGGGGAGATTATGAGGACCTAGCCTATGGCTACACCTTC
CASWGDYEDLAYGYTF
>TRBV27|15|few|TRBJ2-1|TRBD1
TGTGCCAGCAGGCTACAGGGGGCAATTTACAATGAGCAGTTCTTC
CASRLQGAIYNEQFF
>TRBV28|13|few|TRBJ1-1|.
TGTGCCAGCTTAGGGGTCATGAACACTGAAGCTTTCTTT
CASLGVMNTEAFF
>TRBV6-1|14|few|TRBJ1-6|.
TGTGCCACGACGGGGGGTTCGTATAATTCACCCCTCCACTTT
CATTGGSYNSPLHF
>TRBV27|14|once|TRBJ2-6|.
TGTGCCAGCAGTTTAAGTGCTGGGGCCAACGTCCTGACTTTC
CASSLSAGANVLTF
>TRBV24-1|17|many|TRBJ2-1|.
TGTGCCACCAGTGATCGAGCCGGGAGAGGCCCTCTCAATGAGCAGTTCTTC
CATSDRAGRGPLNEQFF
>TRBV18|14|few|TRBJ2-7|.
TGTGCCAGCTCACCCCTCCCTAGCTCCTACGAGCAGTACTTC
CASSPLPSSYEQYF
>TRBV28|14|few|TRBJ2-7|.
TGTGCCAGCACTCTCTGGGGGCGGGGTAACGAGCAGTACTTC
CASTLWGRGNEQYF
>TRBV10-3|16|.|TRBJ2-1|TRBD1
TGTGCCATCCAGAGGGGGGGGACAGGGACCTCCAATGAGCAGTTCTTC
CAIQRGGTGTSNEQFF
>TRBV11-2|15|.|TRBJ1-1|.
TGTGCCAGCAGCTTACGAAGGGGGTTTAACACTGAAGCTTTCTTT
CASSLRRGFNTEAFF
>TRBV6-1|13|few|TRBJ2-7|TRBD1
TGTGCCAGCAGGGGACAGGGGGCGAGAGAGCAGTACTTC
CASRGQGAREQYF
>TRBV11-2|16|few|TRBJ2-1|.
TGTGCCAGCAGCTTCGTCGGGAAAGTGGGGAACAATGAGCAGTTCTTC
CASSFVGKVGNNEQFF